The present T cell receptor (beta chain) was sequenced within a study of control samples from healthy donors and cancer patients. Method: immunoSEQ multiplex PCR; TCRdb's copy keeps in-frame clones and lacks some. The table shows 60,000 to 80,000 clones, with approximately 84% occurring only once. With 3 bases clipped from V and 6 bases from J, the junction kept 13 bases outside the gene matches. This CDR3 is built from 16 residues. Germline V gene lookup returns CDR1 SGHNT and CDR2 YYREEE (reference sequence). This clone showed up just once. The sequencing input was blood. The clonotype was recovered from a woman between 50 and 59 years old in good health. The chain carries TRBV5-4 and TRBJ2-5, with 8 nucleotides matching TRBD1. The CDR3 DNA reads TGTGCCAGCAGCTCACCTGCAGGACAGGGAACGAAGACCCAGTACTTC. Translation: CASSSPAGQGTKTQYF. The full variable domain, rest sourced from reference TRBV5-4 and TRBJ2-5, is ETGVTQSPTHLIKTRGQQVTLRCSSQSGHNTVSWYQQALGQGPQFIFQYYREEENGRGNFPPRFSGLQFPNYSSELNVNALELDDSALYLCASSSPAGQGTKTQYFGPGTRLLVL.